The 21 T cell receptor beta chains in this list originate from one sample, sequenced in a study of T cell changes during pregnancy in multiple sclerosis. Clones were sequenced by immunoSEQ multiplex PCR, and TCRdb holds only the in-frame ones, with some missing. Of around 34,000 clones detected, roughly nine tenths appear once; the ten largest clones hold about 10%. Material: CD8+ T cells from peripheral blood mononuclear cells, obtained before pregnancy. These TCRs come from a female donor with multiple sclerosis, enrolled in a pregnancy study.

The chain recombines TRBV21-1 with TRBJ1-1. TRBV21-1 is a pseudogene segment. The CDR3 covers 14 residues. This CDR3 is CASSKSPEDTEAFF. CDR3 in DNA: TGTGCCAGCAGCAAGTCACCGGAGGACACTGAAGCTTTCTTT.

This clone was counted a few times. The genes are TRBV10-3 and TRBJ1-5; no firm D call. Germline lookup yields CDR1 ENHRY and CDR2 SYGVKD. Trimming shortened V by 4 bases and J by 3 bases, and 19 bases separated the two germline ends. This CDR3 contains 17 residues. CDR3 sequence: CAISAQKTRWNNQPQHF. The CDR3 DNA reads TGTGCCATCAGTGCACAAAAGACGAGGTGGAACAATCAGCCCCAGCATTTT.

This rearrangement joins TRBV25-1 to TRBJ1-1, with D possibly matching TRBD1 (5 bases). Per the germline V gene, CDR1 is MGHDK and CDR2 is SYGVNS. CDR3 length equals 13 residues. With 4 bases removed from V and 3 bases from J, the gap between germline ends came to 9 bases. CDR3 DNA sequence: TGTGCCAGCAGTGTTGGGGACTACACTGAAGCTTTCTTT. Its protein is CASSVGDYTEAFF.

CDR3: CAWSISLGGANVLTF. The CDR3, as DNA: TGTGCCTGGAGTATAAGCCTAGGCGGGGCCAACGTCCTGACTTTC. V gene TRBV30 combines with J gene TRBJ2-6; D is uncertain. V was shortened by 2 bases and J by 4 bases, with 12 bases between the two germline ends. This CDR3 is built from 15 residues. Germline-derived CDR1 and CDR2 are GTSNPN and SVGIG (reference sequence).

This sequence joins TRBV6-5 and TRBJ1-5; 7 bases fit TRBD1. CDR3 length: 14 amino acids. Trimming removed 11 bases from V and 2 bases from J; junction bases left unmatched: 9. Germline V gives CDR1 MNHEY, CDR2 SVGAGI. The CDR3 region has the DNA TGTGCCTCGCCGAACCAGGGGGGCAATCAGCCCCAGCATTTT. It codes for CASPNQGGNQPQHF.

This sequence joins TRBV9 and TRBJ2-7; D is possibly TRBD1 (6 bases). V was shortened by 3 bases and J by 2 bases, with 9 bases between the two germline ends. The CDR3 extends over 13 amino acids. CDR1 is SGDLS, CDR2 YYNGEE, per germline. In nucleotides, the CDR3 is TGTGCCAGCAGCGAGGACAGCCCCTACGAGCAGTACTTC. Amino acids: CASSEDSPYEQYF.

The CDR3 coding sequence is TGTGCCAGCTCGCAAGGGGGCGCAAACACTGAAGCTTTCTTT. Translated: CASSQGGANTEAFF. The chain employs TRBV18 and TRBJ1-1; 7 bases map to TRBD1. Germline V gene data show CDR1 as KGHSH and CDR2 as LQKENI. CDR3 length: 14 residues. Losses at the gene ends were 6 bases for V and 2 bases for J; bases not matched to a gene: 6. Full variable domain (missing parts from reference TRBV18 and TRBJ1-1): NAGVMQNPRHLVRRRGQEARLRCSPMKGHSHVYWYRQLPEEGLKFMVYLQKENIIDESGMPKERFSAEFPKEGPSILRIQQVVRGDSAAYFCASSQGGANTEAFFGQGTRLTVV.

The CDR3 DNA reads TGCGCCAGCAGCCAGCGACAGGGCCGCAATGAGCAGTTCTTC. Protein: CASSQRQGRNEQFF. The rearrangement joins TRBV4-3 to TRBJ2-1; 7 bases are shared with TRBD1. CDR3 length: 14 amino acids. CDR1 and CDR2 from the germline V gene are LGHNA and YSLEER. J lost 6 bases, V lost 3 bases, and 5 bases had no gene match.

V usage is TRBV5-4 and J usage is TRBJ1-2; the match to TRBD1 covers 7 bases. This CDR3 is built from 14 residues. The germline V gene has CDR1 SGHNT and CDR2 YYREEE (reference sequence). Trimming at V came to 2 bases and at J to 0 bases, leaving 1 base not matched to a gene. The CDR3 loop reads CASSFQGANYGYTF. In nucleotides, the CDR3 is TGTGCCAGCAGCTTCCAGGGGGCTAACTATGGCTACACCTTC.

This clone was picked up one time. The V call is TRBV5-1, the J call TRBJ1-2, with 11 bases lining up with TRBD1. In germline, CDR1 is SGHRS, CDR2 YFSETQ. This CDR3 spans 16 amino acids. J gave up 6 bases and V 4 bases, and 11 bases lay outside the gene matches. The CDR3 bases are TGCGCCAGCAGCCTGGACTCCGGGACAGGGGGGGATGGCTACACCTTC. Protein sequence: CASSLDSGTGGDGYTF.

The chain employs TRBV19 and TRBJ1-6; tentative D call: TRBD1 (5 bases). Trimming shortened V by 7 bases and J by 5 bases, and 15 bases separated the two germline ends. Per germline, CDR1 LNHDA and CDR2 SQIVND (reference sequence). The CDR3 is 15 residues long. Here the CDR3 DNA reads TGTGCCAGTACCCCGGGGGGGGACCATAATTCACCCCTCCACTTT. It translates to CASTPGGDHNSPLHF. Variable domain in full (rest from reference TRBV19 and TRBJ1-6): DGGITQSPKYLFRKEGQNVTLSCEQNLNHDAMYWYRQDPGQGLRLIYYSQIVNDFQKGDIAEGYSVSREKKESFPLTVTSAQKNPTAFYLCASTPGGDHNSPLHFGNGTRLTVT.

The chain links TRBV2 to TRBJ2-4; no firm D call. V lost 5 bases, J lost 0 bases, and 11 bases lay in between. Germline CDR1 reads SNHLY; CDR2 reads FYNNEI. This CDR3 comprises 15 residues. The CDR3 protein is CASSRWQEAKNIQYF. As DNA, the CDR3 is TGTGCCAGCAGTCGGTGGCAGGAAGCCAAAAACATTCAGTACTTC.

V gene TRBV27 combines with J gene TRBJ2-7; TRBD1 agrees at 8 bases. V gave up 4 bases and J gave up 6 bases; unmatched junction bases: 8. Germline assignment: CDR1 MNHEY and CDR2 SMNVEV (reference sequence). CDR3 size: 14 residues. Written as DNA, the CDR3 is TGTGCCAGCAGTTGGGTGACAGGGGATCCCGAGCAGTACTTC. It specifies CASSWVTGDPEQYF.

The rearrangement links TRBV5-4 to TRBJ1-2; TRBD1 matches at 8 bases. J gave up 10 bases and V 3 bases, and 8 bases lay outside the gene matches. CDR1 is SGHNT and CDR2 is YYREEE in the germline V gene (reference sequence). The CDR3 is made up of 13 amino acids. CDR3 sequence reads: CASSYGTGRPYTF. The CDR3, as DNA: TGTGCCAGCAGCTACGGGACAGGCCGCCCCTACACCTTC. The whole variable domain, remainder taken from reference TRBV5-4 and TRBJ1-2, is ETGVTQSPTHLIKTRGQQVTLRCSSQSGHNTVSWYQQALGQGPQFIFQYYREEENGRGNFPPRFSGLQFPNYSSELNVNALELDDSALYLCASSYGTGRPYTFGSGTRLTVV.

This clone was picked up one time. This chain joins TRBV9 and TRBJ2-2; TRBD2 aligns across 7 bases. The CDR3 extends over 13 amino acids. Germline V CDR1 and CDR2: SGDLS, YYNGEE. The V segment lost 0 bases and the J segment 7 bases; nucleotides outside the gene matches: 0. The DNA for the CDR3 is TGTGCCAGCAGCGTAGGCGGGAGCGGGGAGCTGTTTTTT. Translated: CASSVGGSGELFF.

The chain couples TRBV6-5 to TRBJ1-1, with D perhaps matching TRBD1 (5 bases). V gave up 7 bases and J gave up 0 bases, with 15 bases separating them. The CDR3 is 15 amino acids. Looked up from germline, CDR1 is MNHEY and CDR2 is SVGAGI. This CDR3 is CASIKGRELNTEAFF. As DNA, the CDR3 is TGTGCCAGCATCAAAGGCAGGGAATTGAACACTGAAGCTTTCTTT.

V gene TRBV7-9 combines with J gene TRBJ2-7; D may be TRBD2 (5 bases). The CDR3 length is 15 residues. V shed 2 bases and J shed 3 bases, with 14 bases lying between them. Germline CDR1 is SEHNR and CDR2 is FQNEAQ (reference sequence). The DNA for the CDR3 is TGTGCCAGCAGCTTATCGGTCGGACTTGGCTACGAGCAGTACTTC. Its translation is CASSLSVGLGYEQYF.

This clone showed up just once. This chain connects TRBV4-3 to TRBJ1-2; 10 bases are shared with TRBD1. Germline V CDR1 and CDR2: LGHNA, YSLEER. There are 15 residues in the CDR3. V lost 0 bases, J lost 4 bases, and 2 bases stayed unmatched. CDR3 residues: CASSQDRDRGYGYTF. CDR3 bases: TGCGCCAGCAGCCAAGATCGGGACAGGGGCTATGGCTACACCTTC.

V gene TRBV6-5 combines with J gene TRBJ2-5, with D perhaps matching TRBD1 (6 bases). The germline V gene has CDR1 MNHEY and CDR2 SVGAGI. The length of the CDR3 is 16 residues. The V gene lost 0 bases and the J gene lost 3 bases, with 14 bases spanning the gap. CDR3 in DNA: TGTGCCAGCAGTTACTCCCCGGGACAAACTGAAGAGACCCAGTACTTC. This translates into CASSYSPGQTEETQYF.

The CDR3: CASSHATRVSYNEQFF. The CDR3 nucleotides are TGTGCCAGCAGCCACGCTACTAGGGTCTCCTACAATGAGCAGTTCTTC. The rearrangement links TRBV5-4 to TRBJ2-1; D possibly corresponds to TRBD2 (5 bases). V lost 4 bases and J lost 0, with 14 bases in between. This CDR3 is built from 16 residues. Germline lookup yields CDR1 SGHNT and CDR2 YYREEE (reference sequence).

CDR3 sequence reads: CASSLSGNYNEQFF. CDR3 in DNA: TGCGCCAGCAGCTTGAGCGGGAACTACAATGAGCAGTTCTTC. V and J are TRBV5-1 and TRBJ2-1, with TRBD2 identical over 7 bases. V lost 1 base, J lost 3 bases, and 1 base stayed unmatched. This CDR3 comprises 14 residues. Germline CDR1 reads SGHRS; CDR2 reads YFSETQ.